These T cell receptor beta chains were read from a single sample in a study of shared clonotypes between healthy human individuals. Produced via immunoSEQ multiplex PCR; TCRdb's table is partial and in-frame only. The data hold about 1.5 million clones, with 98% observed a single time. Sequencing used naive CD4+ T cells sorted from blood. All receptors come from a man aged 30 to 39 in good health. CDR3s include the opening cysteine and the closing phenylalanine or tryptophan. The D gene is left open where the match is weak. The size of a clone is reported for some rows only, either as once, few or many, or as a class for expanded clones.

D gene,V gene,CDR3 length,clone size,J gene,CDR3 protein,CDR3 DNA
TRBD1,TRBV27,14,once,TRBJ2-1,CASIGTGAYNEQFF,TGTGCCAGCATTGGGACAGGGGCCTACAATGAGCAGTTCTTC
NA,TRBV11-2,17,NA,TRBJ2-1,CASSLDPWPSSYNEQFF,TGTGCCAGCAGCTTAGATCCGTGGCCGAGCTCCTACAATGAGCAGTTCTTC
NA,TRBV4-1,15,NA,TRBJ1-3,CASSQDLPAGNTIYF,TGCGCCAGCAGCCAAGATCTCCCAGCCGGAAACACCATATATTTT
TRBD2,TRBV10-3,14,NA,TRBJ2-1,CAISPRLAGNEQFF,TGTGCCATCAGTCCCAGACTAGCGGGCAATGAGCAGTTCTTC
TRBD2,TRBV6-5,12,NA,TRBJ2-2,CASSSSGGWLFF,TGTGCCAGCAGTTCTAGCGGGGGTTGGCTGTTTTTT
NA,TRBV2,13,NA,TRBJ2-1,CASRERGTDEQFF,TGTGCCAGCAGGGAACGGGGGACAGATGAGCAGTTCTTC
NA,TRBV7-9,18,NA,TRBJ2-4,CASSLRHGGTEAKNIQYF,TGTGCCAGCAGCTTAAGACATGGGGGAACAGAAGCCAAAAACATTCAGTACTTC
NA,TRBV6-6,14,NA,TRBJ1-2,CASSYGAEGYGYTF,TGTGCCAGCAGTTACGGAGCTGAGGGCTATGGCTACACCTTC
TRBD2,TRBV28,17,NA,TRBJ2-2,CASSLGGVPMNTGELFF,TGTGCCAGCAGTTTAGGGGGGGTCCCCATGAACACCGGGGAGCTGTTTTTT
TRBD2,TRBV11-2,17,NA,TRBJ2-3,CASSLDLAGGNTDTQYF,TGTGCCAGCAGCTTAGATCTAGCGGGAGGGAACACAGATACGCAGTATTTT
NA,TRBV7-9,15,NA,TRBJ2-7,CASSSVGQASYEQYF,TGTGCCAGCAGCTCAGTTGGGCAGGCCTCCTACGAGCAGTACTTC
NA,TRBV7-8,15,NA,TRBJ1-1,CASSLFPGPNTEAFF,TGTGCCAGCAGCTTATTCCCCGGACCAAACACTGAAGCTTTCTTT
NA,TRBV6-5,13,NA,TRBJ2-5,CASSRGAWETQYF,TGTGCCAGCAGCAGAGGGGCTTGGGAGACCCAGTACTTC
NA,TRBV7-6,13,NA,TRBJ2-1,CASSLVIGNEQFF,TGTGCCAGCAGCTTAGTCATAGGGAATGAGCAGTTCTTC
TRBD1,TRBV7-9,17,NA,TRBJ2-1,CASSTWWTGGEGHEQFF,TGTGCCAGCAGCACATGGTGGACAGGGGGAGAGGGGCATGAGCAGTTCTTC
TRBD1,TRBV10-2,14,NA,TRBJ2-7,CASSVAGGPYEQYF,TGCGCCAGCAGTGTGGCAGGGGGCCCCTACGAGCAGTACTTC
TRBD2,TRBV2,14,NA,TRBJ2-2,CASSTSGNTGELFF,TGTGCCAGCAGTACTAGCGGGAACACCGGGGAGCTGTTTTTT
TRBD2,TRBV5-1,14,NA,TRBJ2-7,CASSLEASGYEQYF,TGCGCCAGCAGCTTGGAAGCTAGCGGCTACGAGCAGTACTTC
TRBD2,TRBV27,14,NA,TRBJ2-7,CASSLLAGGYEQYF,TGTGCCAGCAGTCTACTAGCGGGAGGGTACGAGCAGTACTTC
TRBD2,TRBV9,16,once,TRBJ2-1,CASSVAASGRNGEQFF,TGTGCCAGCAGCGTAGCGGCTAGCGGGAGGAATGGTGAGCAGTTCTTC
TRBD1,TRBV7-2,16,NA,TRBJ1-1,CASSLGTGGMNTEAFF,TGTGCCAGCAGCTTAGGGACAGGGGGCATGAACACTGAAGCTTTCTTT
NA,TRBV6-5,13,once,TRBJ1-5,CASSYRGNQPQHF,TGTGCCAGCAGTTACAGGGGCAATCAGCCCCAGCATTTT
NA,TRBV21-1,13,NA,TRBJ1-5,CASSKGRGQPQHF,TGTGCCAGCAGCAAAGGGCGAGGTCAGCCCCAGCATTTT
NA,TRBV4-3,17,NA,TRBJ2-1,CASSQDRGPSSYNEQFF,TGCGCCAGCAGCCAAGATAGAGGGCCCAGCTCCTACAATGAGCAGTTCTTC
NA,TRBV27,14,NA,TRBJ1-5,CASSFLGGNQPQHF,TGTGCCAGCAGTTTTTTGGGAGGGAATCAGCCCCAGCATTTT
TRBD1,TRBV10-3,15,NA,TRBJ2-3,CAISPSDREVGTQYF,TGTGCCATCAGTCCATCGGACAGGGAGGTGGGTACGCAGTATTTT
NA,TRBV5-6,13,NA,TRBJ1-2,CASSLAGNYGYTF,TGTGCCAGCAGCTTAGCGGGCAACTATGGCTACACCTTC
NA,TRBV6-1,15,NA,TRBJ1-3,CASRVTLASGNTIYF,TGTGCCAGCAGGGTGACGCTCGCCTCTGGAAACACCATATATTTT
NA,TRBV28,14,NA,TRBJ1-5,CASSRGQFNQPQHF,TGTGCCAGCAGCCGCGGTCAGTTCAATCAGCCCCAGCATTTT
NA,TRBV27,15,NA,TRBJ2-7,CASSPPGLPPHEQYF,TGTGCCAGCAGCCCTCCGGGACTCCCCCCTCACGAGCAGTACTTC
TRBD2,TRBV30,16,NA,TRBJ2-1,CAWSVSETSLSHEQFF,TGTGCCTGGAGTGTTTCCGAGACTAGCCTCTCCCATGAGCAGTTCTTC
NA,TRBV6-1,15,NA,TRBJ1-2,CASKKRRSVVYGYTF,TGTGCCAGCAAGAAGAGACGGTCTGTGGTCTATGGCTACACCTTC
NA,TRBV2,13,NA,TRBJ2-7,CASTREVSYEQYF,TGTGCCAGCACCAGAGAGGTCTCCTACGAGCAGTACTTC
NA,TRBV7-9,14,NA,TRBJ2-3,CASGRLGVSDTQYF,TGTGCCAGCGGCCGATTAGGGGTATCGGATACGCAGTATTTT
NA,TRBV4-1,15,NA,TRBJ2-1,CASSDRDTVLNEQFF,TGCGCCAGCAGCGACCGGGACACCGTTTTGAATGAGCAGTTCTTC
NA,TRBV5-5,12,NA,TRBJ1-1,CASSLVGDEAFF,TGTGCCAGCAGCTTGGTAGGGGATGAAGCTTTCTTT
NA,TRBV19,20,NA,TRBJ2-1,CASSIGGGTGPSGSRNEQFF,TGTGCCAGTAGTATTGGGGGAGGGACAGGGCCGAGCGGGAGCAGGAATGAGCAGTTCTTC
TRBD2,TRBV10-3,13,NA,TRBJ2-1,CASRLAGENEQFF,TGTGCCAGCAGACTAGCGGGAGAGAATGAGCAGTTCTTC
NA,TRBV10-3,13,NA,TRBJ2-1,CAISGQGLNEQFF,TGTGCCATCAGTGGTCAGGGGCTAAATGAGCAGTTCTTC
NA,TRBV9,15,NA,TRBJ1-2,CASSGFDRQIYGYTF,TGTGCCAGCAGCGGTTTCGATCGGCAGATCTATGGCTACACCTTC
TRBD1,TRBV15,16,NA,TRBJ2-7,CATSRVVGTGVTEQYF,TGTGCCACCAGCAGAGTAGTCGGGACAGGGGTTACCGAGCAGTACTTC
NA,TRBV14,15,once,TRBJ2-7,CASSQWQGLGYEQYF,TGTGCCAGCAGCCAATGGCAGGGCTTGGGCTACGAGCAGTACTTC